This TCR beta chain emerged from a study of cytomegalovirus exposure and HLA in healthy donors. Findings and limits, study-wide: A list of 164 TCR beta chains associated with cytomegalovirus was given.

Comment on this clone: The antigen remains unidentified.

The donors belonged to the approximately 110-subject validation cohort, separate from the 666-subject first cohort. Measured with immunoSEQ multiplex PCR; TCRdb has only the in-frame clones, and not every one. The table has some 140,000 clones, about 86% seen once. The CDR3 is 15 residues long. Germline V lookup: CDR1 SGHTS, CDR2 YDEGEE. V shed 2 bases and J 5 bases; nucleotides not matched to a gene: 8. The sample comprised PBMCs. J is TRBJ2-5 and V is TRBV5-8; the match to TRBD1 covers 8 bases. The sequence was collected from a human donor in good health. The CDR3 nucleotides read TGTGCCAGCAGCTTTATGCCAGGGGGCAGGGAGACCCAGTACTTC. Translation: CASSFMPGGRETQYF.